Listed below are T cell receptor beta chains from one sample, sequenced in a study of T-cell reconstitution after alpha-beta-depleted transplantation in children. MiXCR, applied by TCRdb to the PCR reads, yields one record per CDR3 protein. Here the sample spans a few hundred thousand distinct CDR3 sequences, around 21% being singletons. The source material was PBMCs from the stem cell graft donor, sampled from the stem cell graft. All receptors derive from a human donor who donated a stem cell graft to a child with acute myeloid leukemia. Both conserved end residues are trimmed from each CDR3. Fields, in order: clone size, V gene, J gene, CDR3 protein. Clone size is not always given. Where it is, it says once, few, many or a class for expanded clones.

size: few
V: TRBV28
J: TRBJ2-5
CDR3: ASSGTDSGETQY

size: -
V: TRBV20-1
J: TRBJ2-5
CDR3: SAETSGVYWETQY

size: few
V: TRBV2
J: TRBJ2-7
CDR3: ASSDPRSYEQY

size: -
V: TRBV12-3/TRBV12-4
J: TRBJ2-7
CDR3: ASSFVANEQY

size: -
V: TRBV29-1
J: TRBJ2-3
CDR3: SVGAGGYDTQY

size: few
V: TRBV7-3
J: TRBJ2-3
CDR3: ASSLNGGRATDTQY

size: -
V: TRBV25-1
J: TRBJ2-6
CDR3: ASMGGQSGANVLT

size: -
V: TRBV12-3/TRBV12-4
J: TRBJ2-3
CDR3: ASSFNGARDTQY

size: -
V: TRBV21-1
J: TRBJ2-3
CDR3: ASITLKVEQGGTDTQY

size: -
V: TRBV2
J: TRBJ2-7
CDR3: ASSVRAGESYEQY

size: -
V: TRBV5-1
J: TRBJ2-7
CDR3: ASSAQGVKNEQY

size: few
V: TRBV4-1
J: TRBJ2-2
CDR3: ASSQGARAEITNTGELF

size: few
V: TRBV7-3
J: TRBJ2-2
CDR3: ASSLTTVHTGELF

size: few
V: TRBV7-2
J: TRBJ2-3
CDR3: ASSLDGSGKDTQY